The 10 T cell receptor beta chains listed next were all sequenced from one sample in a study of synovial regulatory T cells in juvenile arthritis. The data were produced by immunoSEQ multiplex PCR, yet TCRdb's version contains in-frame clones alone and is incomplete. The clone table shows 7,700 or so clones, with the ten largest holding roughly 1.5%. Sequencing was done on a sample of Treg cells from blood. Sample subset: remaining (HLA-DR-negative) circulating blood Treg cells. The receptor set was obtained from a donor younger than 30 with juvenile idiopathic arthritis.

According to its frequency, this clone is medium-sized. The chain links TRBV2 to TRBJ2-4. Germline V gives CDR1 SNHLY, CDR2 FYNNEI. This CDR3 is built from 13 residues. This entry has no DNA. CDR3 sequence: CASTSLRGDIQYF.

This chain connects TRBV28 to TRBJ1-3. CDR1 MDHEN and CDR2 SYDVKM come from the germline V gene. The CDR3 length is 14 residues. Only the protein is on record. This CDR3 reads CASSPLGAGNTIYF.

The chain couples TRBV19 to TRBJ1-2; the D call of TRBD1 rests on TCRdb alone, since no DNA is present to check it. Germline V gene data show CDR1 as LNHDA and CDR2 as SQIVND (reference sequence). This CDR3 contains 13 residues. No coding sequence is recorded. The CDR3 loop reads CASSITGNYGYTF.

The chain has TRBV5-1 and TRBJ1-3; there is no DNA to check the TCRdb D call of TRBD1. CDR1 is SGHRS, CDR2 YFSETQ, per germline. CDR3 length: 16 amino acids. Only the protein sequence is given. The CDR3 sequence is CASSLRGQGTGNTIYF.

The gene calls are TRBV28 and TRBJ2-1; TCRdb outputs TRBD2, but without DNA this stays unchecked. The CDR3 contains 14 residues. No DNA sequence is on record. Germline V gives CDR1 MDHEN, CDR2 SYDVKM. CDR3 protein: CASSFASRYNEQFF.

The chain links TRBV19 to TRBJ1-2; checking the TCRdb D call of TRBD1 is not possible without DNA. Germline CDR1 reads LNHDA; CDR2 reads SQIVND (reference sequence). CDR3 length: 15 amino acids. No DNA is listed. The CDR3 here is CASSSDRGDNYGYTF.

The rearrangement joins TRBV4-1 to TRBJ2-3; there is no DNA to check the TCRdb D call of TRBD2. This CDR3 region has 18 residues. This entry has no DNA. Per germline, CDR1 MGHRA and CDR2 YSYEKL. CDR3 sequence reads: CASSQETLAGEPTDTQYF.

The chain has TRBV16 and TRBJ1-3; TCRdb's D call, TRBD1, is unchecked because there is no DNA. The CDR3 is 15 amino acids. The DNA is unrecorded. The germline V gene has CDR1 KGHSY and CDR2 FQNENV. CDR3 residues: CASSQFAAREDTIYF. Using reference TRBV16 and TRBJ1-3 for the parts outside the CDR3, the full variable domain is GEEVAQTPKHLVRGEGQKAKLYCAPIKGHSYVFWYQQVLKNEFKFLISFQNENVFDETGMPKERFSAKCLPNSPCSLEIQATKLEDSAVYFCASSQFAAREDTIYFGEGSWLTVV.

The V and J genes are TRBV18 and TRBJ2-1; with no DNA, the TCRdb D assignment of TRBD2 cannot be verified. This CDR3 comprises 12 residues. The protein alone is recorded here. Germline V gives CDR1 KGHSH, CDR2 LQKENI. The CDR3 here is CASSRADWVQFF.

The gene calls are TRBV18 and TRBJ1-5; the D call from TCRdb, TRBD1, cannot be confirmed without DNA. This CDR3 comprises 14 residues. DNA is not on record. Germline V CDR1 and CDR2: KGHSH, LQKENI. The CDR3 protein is CASSQGNTNQPQHF.